This T cell receptor beta chain was sequenced during a study of T cell responses to AZD1222 COVID-19 vaccine. Germline CDR1 MDHEN, CDR2 SYDVKM. The ends were cut back, 3 bases at V and 5 bases at J, with 16 bases in the middle. This CDR3 has 15 amino acids. Libraries were prepared by immunoSEQ multiplex PCR; TCRdb keeps only in-frame clonotypes and omits some of them. In the table there are more than 250,000 clones, approximately 95% of which are singletons. The clonotype comes from an adult in good health. This material consisted of peripheral blood, taken on day 0 of AZD1222 vaccination. The rearrangement uses TRBV28 and TRBJ1-2; possibly TRBD1 for D (5 bases). Here the CDR3 reads CASSFQTARKYGYTF. CDR3 DNA: TGTGCCAGCAGTTTTCAGACAGCGAGGAAATATGGCTACACCTTC.